These 8 T cell receptor beta chains came from one sample sequenced in a study of monozygotic twins with inflammatory bowel disease. TCRdb reprocessed the 5' RACE reads and stores each CDR3 protein as one record, lacking DNA. This listing includes approximately 330,000 distinct CDR3 sequences. Sequencing input: blood. These TCRs come from a human donor with ulcerative colitis or Crohn's disease, or a healthy co-twin of an affected twin (not recorded which).

The chain recombines TRBV18 with TRBJ1-5. The CDR3 consists of 13 residues. The germline gives CDR1 KGHSH, CDR2 LQKENI. The CDR3 protein is CASSPEANQPQHF.

The chain joins TRBV20-1 to TRBJ2-1; TCRdb's assignment of TRBD1 cannot be checked, as there is no DNA. Germline V gene data show CDR1 as DFQATT and CDR2 as SNEGSKA (reference sequence). The CDR3 runs 15 residues. The CDR3 sequence is CSALGRERGYNEQFF.

V is TRBV20-1 and J is TRBJ2-1; TCRdb's D call of TRBD2 is untestable without DNA. This CDR3 is built from 17 residues. CDR1 is DFQATT, CDR2 SNEGSKA, per germline (reference sequence). CDR3 sequence: CSAPPPLGGRRYNEQFF.

The chain uses TRBV6-6 and TRBJ2-7; the D call of TRBD2 rests on TCRdb alone, since no DNA is present to check it. CDR1 is MNHNY and CDR2 is SVGAGI in the germline V gene (reference sequence). CDR3 length equals 14 residues. CDR3 region: CASSSTSGAYEQYF.

The chain uses TRBV3-1 and TRBJ2-7; TCRdb proposes TRBD2, but this gene call is untestable without DNA. The CDR3 has 15 amino acids. Germline V gene sequence: CDR1 LGHDT, CDR2 YNNKEL (reference sequence). CDR3 amino acids: CASSQEPSGYYEQYF.

The gene calls are TRBV29-1 and TRBJ2-5; there is no DNA to check the TCRdb D call of TRBD1. Germline CDR1 reads SQVTM; CDR2 reads ANQGSEA. This CDR3 contains 16 residues. This chain's CDR3 is CSVEDSRDRVLETQYF.

The chain joins TRBV5-1 to TRBJ2-3; TCRdb gives TRBD1 as the D gene, but with no DNA this cannot be confirmed. The CDR3 is 18 residues long. Per the germline V gene, CDR1 is SGHRS and CDR2 is YFSETQ. CDR3 in amino acids: CASSLASGGGGLVDTQYF.

V and J are TRBV5-6 and TRBJ2-7; TCRdb proposes TRBD1, but this gene call is untestable without DNA. This CDR3 is 14 amino acids long. Germline assignment: CDR1 SGHDT and CDR2 YYEEEE. CDR3 sequence reads: CASSLEGSFREQYF.